This entry is about one T cell receptor (beta chain). Its antigen is undetermined. The PCR ran on 60 Vbeta and 13 Jbeta primers. Sequenced by immunoSEQ multiplex PCR; TCRdb stores in-frame clones only, minus some. The table lists 92,000 or so clones, approximately 69% of them singletons. The CDR3 has 12 amino acids. V was cut by 5 bases and J by 1 base, with 5 bases left in between. CDR1 is SNHLY, CDR2 FYNNEI, per germline. The data were taken from a study of cytomegalovirus exposure and HLA in healthy donors. General study findings and limits: TCR association rates varied by HLA locus in a later analysis, with DRB1 highest and HLA-C lowest. Overall, approximately 150 TCR beta chains were annotated as cytomegalovirus-associated.

V gene TRBV2 combines with J gene TRBJ2-5; D gene uncertain. The sequence was obtained from a woman in her forties or fifties in good health and CMV-seropositive. Sequencing input: PBMCs. CDR3 nucleotides: TGTGCCAGCAGTTACAGCCAAGAGACCCAGTACTTC. This translates into CASSYSQETQYF.